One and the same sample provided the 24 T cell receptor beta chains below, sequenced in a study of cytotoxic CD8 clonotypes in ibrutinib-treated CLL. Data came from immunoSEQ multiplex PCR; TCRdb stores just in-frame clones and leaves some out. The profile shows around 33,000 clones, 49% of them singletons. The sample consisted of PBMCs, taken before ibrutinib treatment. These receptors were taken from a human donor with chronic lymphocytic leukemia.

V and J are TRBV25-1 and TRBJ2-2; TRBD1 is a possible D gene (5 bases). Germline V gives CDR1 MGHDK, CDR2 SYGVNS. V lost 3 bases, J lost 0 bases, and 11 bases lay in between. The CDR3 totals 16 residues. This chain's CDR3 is CASSDIRRANTGELFF. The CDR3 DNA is TGTGCCAGCAGTGACATCCGCAGGGCGAACACCGGGGAGCTGTTTTTT.

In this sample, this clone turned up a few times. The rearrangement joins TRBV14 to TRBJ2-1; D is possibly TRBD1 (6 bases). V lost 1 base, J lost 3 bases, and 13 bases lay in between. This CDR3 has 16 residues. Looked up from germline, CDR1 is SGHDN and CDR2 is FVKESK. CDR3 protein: CASSQGTGLGYNEQFF. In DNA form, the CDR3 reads TGTGCCAGCAGCCAAGGTACAGGGTTGGGCTACAATGAGCAGTTCTTC.

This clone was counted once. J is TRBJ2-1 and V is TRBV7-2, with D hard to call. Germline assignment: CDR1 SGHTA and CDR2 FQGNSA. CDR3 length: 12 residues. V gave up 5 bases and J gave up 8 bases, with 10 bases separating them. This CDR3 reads CASSHRSYEQFF. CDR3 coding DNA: TGTGCCAGCAGCCACCGGAGCTATGAGCAGTTCTTC.

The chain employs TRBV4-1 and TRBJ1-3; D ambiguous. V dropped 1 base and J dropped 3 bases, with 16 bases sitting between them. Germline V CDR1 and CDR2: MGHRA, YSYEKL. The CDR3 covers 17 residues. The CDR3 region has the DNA TGCGCCAGCAGCCAAGTTTGGCCCGTCGGTGGTGGAAACACCATATATTTT. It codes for CASSQVWPVGGGNTIYF.

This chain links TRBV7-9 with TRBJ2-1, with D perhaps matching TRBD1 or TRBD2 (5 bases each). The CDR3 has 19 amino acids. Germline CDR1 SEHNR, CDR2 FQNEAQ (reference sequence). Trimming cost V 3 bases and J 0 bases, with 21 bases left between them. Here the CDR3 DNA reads TGTGCCAGCAGCTTTATACGTCACGGGACCCACACCTCCTACAATGAGCAGTTCTTC. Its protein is CASSFIRHGTHTSYNEQFF.

CDR3 sequence reads: CAWGTDYNSPLHF. The CDR3 nucleotides read TGTGCCTGGGGGACAGACTATAATTCACCCCTCCACTTT. The chain combines TRBV30 with TRBJ1-6; TRBD1 aligns across 7 bases. Germline V gene sequence: CDR1 GTSNPN, CDR2 SVGIG (reference sequence). The trim removed 5 bases at V and 3 bases at J, leaving 1 base unmatched. This CDR3 has 13 residues.

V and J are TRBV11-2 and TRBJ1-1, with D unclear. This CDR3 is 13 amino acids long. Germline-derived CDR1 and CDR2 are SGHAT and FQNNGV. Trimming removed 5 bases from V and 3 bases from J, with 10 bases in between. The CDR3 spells CASSVGGYTEAFF. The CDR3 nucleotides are TGTGCCAGCAGCGTCGGAGGTTACACTGAAGCTTTCTTT.

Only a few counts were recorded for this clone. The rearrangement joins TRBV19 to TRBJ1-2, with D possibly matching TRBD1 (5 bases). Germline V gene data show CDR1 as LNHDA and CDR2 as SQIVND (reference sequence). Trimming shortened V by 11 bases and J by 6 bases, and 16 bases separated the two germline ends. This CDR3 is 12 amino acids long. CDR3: CALRLGGNGYTF. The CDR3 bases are TGTGCCCTCCGCTTGGGGGGTAATGGCTACACCTTC.

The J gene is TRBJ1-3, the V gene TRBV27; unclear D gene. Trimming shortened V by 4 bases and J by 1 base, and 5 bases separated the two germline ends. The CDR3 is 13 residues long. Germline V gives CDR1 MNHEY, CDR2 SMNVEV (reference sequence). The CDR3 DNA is TGTGCCAGCAGTTCAAGGTCTGGAAACACCATATATTTT. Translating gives CASSSRSGNTIYF.

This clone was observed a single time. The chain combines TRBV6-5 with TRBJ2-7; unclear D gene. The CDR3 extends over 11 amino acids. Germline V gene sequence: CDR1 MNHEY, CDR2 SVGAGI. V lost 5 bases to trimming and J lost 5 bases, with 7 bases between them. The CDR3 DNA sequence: TGTGCCAGCAGTAAGACTGACGAGCAGTACTTC. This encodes CASSKTDEQYF.

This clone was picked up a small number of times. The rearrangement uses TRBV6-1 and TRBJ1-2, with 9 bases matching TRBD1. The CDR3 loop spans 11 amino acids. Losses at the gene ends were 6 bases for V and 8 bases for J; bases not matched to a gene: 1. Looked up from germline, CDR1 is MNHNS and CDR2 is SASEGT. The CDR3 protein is CASRGQGGYTF. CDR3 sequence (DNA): TGTGCCAGCAGGGGACAGGGCGGCTACACCTTC.

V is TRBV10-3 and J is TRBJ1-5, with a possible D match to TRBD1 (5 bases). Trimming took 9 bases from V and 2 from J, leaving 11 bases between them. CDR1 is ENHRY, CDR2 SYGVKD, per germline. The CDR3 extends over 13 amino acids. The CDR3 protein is CAIGEQGNQPQHF. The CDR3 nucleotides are TGTGCCATAGGGGAACAGGGCAATCAGCCCCAGCATTTT.

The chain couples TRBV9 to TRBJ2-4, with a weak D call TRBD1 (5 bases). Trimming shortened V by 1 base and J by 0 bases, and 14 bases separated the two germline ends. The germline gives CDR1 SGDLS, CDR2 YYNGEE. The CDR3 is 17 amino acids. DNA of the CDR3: TGTGCCAGCAGCGTAAAAGACAGCACAGTAGCCAAAAACATTCAGTACTTC. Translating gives CASSVKDSTVAKNIQYF.

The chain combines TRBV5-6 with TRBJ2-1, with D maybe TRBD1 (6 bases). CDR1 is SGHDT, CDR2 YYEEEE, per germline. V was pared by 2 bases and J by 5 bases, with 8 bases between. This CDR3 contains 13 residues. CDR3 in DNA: TGTGCCAGCAGCTTAGGGGGAGACAATGAGCAGTTCTTC. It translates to CASSLGGDNEQFF.

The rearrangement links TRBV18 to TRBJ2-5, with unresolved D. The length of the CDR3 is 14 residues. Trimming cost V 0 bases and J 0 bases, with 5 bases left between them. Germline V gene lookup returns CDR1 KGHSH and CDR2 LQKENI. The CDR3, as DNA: TGTGCCAGCTCACCACCGGCCGACCAAGAGACCCAGTACTTC. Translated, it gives CASSPPADQETQYF.

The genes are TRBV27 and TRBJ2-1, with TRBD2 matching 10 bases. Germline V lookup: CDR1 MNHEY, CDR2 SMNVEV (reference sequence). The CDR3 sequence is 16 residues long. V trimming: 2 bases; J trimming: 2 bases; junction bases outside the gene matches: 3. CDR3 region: CASSLLAGVTYNEQFF. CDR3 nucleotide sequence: TGTGCCAGCAGTTTACTAGCGGGGGTTACCTACAATGAGCAGTTCTTC.

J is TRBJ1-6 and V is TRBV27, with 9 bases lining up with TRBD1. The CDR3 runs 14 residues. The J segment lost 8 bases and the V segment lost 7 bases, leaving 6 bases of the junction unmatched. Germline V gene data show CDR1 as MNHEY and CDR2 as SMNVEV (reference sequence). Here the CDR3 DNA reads TGTGCCAGCACCCAGGACAGGGGTTATTCACCCCTCCACTTT. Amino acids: CASTQDRGYSPLHF.

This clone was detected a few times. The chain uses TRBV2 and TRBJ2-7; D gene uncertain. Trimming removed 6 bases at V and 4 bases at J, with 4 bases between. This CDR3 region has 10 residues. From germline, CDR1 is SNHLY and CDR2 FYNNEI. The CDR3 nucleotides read TGTGCCAGCAGACTATACGAGCAGTACTTC. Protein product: CASRLYEQYF.

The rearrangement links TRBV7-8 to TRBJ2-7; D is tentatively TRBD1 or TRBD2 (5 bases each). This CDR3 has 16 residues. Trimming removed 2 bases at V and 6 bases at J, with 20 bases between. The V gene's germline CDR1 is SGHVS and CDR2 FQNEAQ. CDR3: CASSLIPLAPGTEQYF. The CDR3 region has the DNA TGTGCCAGCAGCTTAATCCCTCTGGCCCCGGGGACCGAGCAGTACTTC.

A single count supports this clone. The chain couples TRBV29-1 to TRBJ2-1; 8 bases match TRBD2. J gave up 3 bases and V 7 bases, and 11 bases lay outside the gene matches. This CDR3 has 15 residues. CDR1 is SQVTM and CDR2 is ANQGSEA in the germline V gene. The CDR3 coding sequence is TGCAGCGGAGGGCCGAGCGGGAGAGACTACAATGAGCAGTTCTTC. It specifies CSGGPSGRDYNEQFF.

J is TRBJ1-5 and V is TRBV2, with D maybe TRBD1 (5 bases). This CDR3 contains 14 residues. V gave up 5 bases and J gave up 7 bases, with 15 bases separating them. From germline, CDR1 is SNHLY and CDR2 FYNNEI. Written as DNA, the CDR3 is TGTGCCAGCAGTTACTGGCAGGGCAGCCAGCCCCAGCATTTT. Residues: CASSYWQGSQPQHF.

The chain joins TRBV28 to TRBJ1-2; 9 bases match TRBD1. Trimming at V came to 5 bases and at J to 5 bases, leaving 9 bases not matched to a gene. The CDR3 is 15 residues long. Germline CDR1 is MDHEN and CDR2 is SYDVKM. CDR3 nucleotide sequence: TGTGCCAGCAGTACTACAGGGGGCTGGATGTATGGCTACACCTTC. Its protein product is CASSTTGGWMYGYTF.

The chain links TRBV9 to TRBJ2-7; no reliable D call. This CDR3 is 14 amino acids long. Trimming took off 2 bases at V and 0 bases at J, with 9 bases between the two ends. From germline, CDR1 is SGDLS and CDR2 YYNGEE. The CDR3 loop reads CASSVGPDSYEQYF. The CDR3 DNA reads TGTGCCAGCAGCGTTGGTCCCGACTCCTACGAGCAGTACTTC.

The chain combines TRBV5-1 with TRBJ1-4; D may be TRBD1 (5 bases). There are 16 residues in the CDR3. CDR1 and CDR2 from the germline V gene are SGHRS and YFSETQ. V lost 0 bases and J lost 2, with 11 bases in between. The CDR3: CASSLVMGGTNEKLFF. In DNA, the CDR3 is TGCGCCAGCAGCTTGGTAATGGGGGGTACTAATGAAAAACTGTTTTTT.